This TCR beta chain was profiled in a study of T cells in tuberculosis. Points from the study as a whole: Shorter CDR3-alpha in active tuberculosis partly drove smaller distances.

The data were produced by immunoSEQ multiplex PCR, yet TCRdb's version contains in-frame clones alone and is incomplete. There are approximately 31,000 clones in the sample; around 95% occur only once, and 2.4% lies in the top ten. Concerning this clone itself: Antigen specificity is unknown.

V shed 3 bases, J shed 0 bases, and the junction held 6 bases outside the gene matches. Germline V CDR1 and CDR2: LGHNA, YSLEER. CDR3 size: 18 residues. The chain couples TRBV4-3 to TRBJ2-1, with 12 nucleotides matching TRBD2. Input material: PBMCs. This sequence originates from a donor between 5 and 29 years old with latent tuberculosis or without tuberculosis infection. Here the CDR3 reads CASSQKLAGGRSYNEQFF. CDR3 nucleotides: TGCGCCAGCAGCCAGAAACTAGCGGGGGGCCGCTCCTACAATGAGCAGTTCTTC.